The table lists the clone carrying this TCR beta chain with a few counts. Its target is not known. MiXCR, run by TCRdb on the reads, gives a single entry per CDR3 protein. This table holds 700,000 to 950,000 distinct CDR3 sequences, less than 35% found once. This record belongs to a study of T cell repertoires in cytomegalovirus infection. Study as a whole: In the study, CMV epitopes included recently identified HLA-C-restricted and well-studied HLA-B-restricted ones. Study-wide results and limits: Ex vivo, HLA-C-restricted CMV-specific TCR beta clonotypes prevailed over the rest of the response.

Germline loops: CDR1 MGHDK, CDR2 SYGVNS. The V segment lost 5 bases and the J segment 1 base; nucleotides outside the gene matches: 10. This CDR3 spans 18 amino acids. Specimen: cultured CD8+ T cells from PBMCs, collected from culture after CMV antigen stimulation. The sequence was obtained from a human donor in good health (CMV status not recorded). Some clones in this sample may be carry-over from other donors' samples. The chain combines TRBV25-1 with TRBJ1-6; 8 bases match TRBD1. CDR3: CASSLPGTGGSYNSPLHF. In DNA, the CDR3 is TGTGCCAGCAGTCTCCCGGGGACAGGTGGATCCTATAATTCACCCCTCCACTTT.